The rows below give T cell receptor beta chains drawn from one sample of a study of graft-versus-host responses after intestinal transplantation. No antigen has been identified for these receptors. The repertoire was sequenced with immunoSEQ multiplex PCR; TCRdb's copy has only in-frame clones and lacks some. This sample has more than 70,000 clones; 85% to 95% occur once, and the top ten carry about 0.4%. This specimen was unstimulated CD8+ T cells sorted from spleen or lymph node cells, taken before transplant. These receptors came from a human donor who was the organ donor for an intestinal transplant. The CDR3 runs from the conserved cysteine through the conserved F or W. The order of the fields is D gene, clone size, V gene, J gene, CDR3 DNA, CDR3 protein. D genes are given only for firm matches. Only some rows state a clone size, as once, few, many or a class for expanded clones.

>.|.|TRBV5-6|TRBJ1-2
TGTGCCAGCAGCTTCCGAGACAACCCCAACTATGGCTACACCTTC
CASSFRDNPNYGYTF
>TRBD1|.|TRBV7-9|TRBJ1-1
TGTGCCAGCAGCTTATCCGGGACAGATGAAGCTTTCTTT
CASSLSGTDEAFF
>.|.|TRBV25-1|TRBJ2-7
TGTGCCAGCAGTGAATATGGAGTCTCCTACGAGCAGTACTTC
CASSEYGVSYEQYF
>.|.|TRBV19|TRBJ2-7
TGTGCCAGTAGTATTGACAGCGCCTCCTACGAGCAGTACTTC
CASSIDSASYEQYF
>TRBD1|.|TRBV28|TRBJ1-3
TGTGCCAGCAGTTTATTTGGACAGGAGGCTGGAAACACCATATATTTT
CASSLFGQEAGNTIYF
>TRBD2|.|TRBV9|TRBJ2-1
TGTGCCAGCAGCGTAGGGGCTAGCGGGAGCAATGAGCAGTTCTTC
CASSVGASGSNEQFF
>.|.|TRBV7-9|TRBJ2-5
TGTGCCAGCAGCTTACGCGATCCGGTCCAAGAGACCCAGTACTTC
CASSLRDPVQETQYF
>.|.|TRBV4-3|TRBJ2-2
TGCGCCAGCAGCCAAGACAACACCCCAATCTCCTGGAACACCGGGGAGCTGTTTTTT
CASSQDNTPISWNTGELFF
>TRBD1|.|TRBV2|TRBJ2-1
TGTGCCAGCAGTTGGACAGGGAGGAATGAGCAGTTCTTC
CASSWTGRNEQFF
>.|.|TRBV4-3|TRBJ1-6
TGCGCCAGCACCCCCGGGTGGGCCTATAATTCACCCCTCCACTTT
CASTPGWAYNSPLHF
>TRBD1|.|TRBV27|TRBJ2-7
TGTGCCAGCAGCTGGACAGGGTTCAACGAGCAGTACTTC
CASSWTGFNEQYF
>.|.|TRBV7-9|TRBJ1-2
TGTGCCAGCAGCTGGGGGGATGGCTACACCTTC
CASSWGDGYTF
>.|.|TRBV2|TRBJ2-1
TGTGCCAGCAGTGTATATCTAGGGAGCTCCTACAATGAGCAGTTCTTC
CASSVYLGSSYNEQFF
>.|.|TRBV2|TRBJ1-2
TGTGCCAGCTTCGGAGGCTATGGCTACACCTTC
CASFGGYGYTF
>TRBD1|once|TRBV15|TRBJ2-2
TGTGCCACCAGCAGAGCGGGACAGGGTGCCGGGGAGCTGTTTTTT
CATSRAGQGAGELFF
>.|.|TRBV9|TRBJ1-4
TGTGCCAGCAGCGCGGGGGGTTTTAGGGGCCGAGATGAAAAACTGTTTTTT
CASSAGGFRGRDEKLFF
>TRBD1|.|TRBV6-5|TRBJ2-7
TGTGCCAGCAGTTACCGGGACAGCTCCTACGAGCAGTACTTC
CASSYRDSSYEQYF
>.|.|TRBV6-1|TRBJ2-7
TGTGCCAGCAGTGAACGGGGGTCCACCTACGAGCAGTACTTC
CASSERGSTYEQYF
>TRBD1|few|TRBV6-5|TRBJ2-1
TGTGCCAGCAGTTACCTGGCAGGGGGCTACAATGAGCAGTTCTTC
CASSYLAGGYNEQFF
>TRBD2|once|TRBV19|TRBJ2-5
TGTGCCAGTAGTACTAGCGGGGGGCAAGAGACCCAGTACTTC
CASSTSGGQETQYF
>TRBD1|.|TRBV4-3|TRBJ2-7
TGCGCCAGCAGCCCCCGACAGGGGAACTACGAGCAGTACTTC
CASSPRQGNYEQYF
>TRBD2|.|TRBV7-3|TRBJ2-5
TGTGCCAGCAGCCCTAGCGGGGGGCTCCAAGAGACCCAGTACTTC
CASSPSGGLQETQYF
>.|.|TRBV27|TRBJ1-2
TGTGCCAGCAGATCAGAGGGATGGGGCTACACCTTC
CASRSEGWGYTF
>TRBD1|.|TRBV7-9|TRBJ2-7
TGTGCCAGCAGCTGGGACAGGGGGGATTACGAGCAGTACTTC
CASSWDRGDYEQYF
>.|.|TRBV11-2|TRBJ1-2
TGTGCCAGCAGCGCGGGCCTACGCTATGGCTACACCTTC
CASSAGLRYGYTF
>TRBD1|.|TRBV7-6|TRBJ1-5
TGTGCCAGCAGCCCGGCACCGGGACAGGGGTATCAGCCCCAGCATTTT
CASSPAPGQGYQPQHF
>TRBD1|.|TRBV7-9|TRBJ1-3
TGTGCCAGCAGCCCCCAGACAGGGGGCCCCTCTGGAAACACCATATATTTT
CASSPQTGGPSGNTIYF
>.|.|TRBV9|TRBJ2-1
TGTGCCAGCAGCCCTCGGTTAAGCAATGAGCAGTTCTTC
CASSPRLSNEQFF
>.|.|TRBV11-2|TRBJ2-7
TGTGCCAGCAGCTTAAGCCCCTACGAGCAGTACTTC
CASSLSPYEQYF
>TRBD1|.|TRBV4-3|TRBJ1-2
TGCGCCAGCAGCCAAGAGATGGGACAGGGATCGGATGGCTACACCTTC
CASSQEMGQGSDGYTF
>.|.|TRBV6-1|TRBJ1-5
TGTGCCACCGCCGACAGGCATAGCAATCAGCCCCAGCATTTT
CATADRHSNQPQHF
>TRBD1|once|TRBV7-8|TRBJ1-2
TGTGCCAGCAGCCCACCGGGTTTCTGGACAGGGGTACAGGGCTACACCTTC
CASSPPGFWTGVQGYTF
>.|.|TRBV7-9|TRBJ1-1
TGTGCCAGCAGCCGAGGGGGGGGTGCGGCTTTCTTT
CASSRGGGAAFF
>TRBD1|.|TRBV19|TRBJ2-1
TGTGCCAGTAGTAAGTTGGGACAGGGGTTATCTGACAATGAGCAGTTCTTC
CASSKLGQGLSDNEQFF
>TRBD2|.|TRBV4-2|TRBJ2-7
TGTGCCAGCAGCCAAGATCTAGCGGGGGGTTTCGCCTACGAGCAGTACTTC
CASSQDLAGGFAYEQYF
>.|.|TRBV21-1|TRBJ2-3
TGTGCCAGCAGCCGTTTGGTGGGACTAGCGGGGGGCCTCACTAGCACAGATACGCAGTATTTT
CASSRLVGLAGGLTSTDTQYF
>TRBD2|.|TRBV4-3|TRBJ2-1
TGCGCCAGCAGCCACAGGTGGGCGGGGGGGGATGAGCAGTTCTTC
CASSHRWAGGDEQFF
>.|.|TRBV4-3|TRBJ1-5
TGCGCCAGCAGCCAAGATCGGGCAGGGGGCAATCAGCCCCAGCATTTT
CASSQDRAGGNQPQHF
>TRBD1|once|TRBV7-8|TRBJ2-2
TGTGCCAGCAGCACCCGAGAGCCCGGGACAGGGGGGGCCGGGGAGCTGTTTTTT
CASSTREPGTGGAGELFF
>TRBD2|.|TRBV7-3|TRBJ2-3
TGTGCCAGCAGCGACAAGGGAGGCGGGGGGGCCTTTAGCACAGATACGCAGTATTTT
CASSDKGGGGAFSTDTQYF
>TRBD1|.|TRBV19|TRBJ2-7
TGTGCCAGTAGCTCTGACAGGGTCGAGCAGTACTTC
CASSSDRVEQYF
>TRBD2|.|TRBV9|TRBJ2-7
TGTGCCAGCAGCGTTACGGGACTAGCGAGCTACGAGCAGTACTTC
CASSVTGLASYEQYF
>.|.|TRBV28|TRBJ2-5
TGTGCCAGCAGTCCCCAAGGCCAAACTAAGAGGGAGACCCAGTACTTC
CASSPQGQTKRETQYF
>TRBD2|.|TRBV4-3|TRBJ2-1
TGCGCCAGCAGCCAAGATTGGGCTAGCGGCCAATACAATGAGCAGTTCTTC
CASSQDWASGQYNEQFF
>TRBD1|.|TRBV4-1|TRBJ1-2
TGCGCCAGCAGCCAAACACCGGGACAGGAAATTGATGGCTACACCTTC
CASSQTPGQEIDGYTF
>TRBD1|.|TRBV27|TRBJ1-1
TGTGCCAGCAGGCGGACAGGGAAAATAACTACGGGGACTGAAGCTTTCTTT
CASRRTGKITTGTEAFF
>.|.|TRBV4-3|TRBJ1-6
TGCGCCAGCAGCCAAGACAAGGAGGATTCACCCCTCCACTTT
CASSQDKEDSPLHF